A selection of T cell receptor beta chains follows, all from one sample in a study of blood T cell repertoires in COVID-19. Using immunoSEQ multiplex PCR, the repertoire was profiled, and TCRdb retains in-frame clones only, with some absent. Of fewer than 70,000 clones in the sample, around 80% were seen once. The sequencing sample was made of peripheral blood. Receptors originate from a human donor in a cohort sampled during active COVID-19. Both conserved end residues are part of each CDR3. The order of the fields is J gene, D gene, V gene, CDR3 length, clone size, CDR3 DNA, CDR3 protein. D genes are given only for firm matches. Some rows have no size entry. The others give once, few or many, or a class for an expanded clone.

TRBJ2-7	-	TRBV29-1	11	-	TGCAGCGTTGACAGAGGCTACGAGCAGTACTTC	CSVDRGYEQYF
TRBJ2-1	-	TRBV12-3/TRBV12-4	13	-	TGTGCCAGCAGTCCTACAGGTTTGGTTGGGCAGTTCTTC	CASSPTGLVGQFF
TRBJ1-2	TRBD1	TRBV28	14	once	TGTGCCAGCAGCCCACCGGGACAGGTGTATGGCTACACCTTC	CASSPPGQVYGYTF
TRBJ2-7	-	TRBV12-3/TRBV12-4	11	once	TGTGCCAGCAGTTTCGGGTACGAGCAGTACTTC	CASSFGYEQYF
TRBJ2-7	TRBD2	TRBV9	15	once	TGTGCCAGCAGCGAGACACTAGCGACCTCCTACGAGCAGTACTTC	CASSETLATSYEQYF
TRBJ2-7	-	TRBV21-1	17	once	-	CASSKGRWGAGAYEQYF
TRBJ2-2	-	TRBV2	14	-	TGTGCCAGCAGTGTCGGTCGCCCCACCGGGGAGCTGTTTTTT	CASSVGRPTGELFF
TRBJ1-4	TRBD1	TRBV15	15	-	TGTGCCACCAGCAGGAACAGGGGGCTCGGCGAAAAACTGTTTTTT	CATSRNRGLGEKLFF
TRBJ2-1	-	TRBV5-1	11	few	TGCGCCAGCAGCTTGGTAAGCGAGCAGTTCTTC	CASSLVSEQFF
TRBJ1-2	-	TRBV3-1/TRBV3-2	13	-	TGTGCCAGCAGCGGGGCGTTGATAGATGGCTACACCTTC	CASSGALIDGYTF
TRBJ2-7	-	TRBV15	15	-	TGTGCCACCAGCAGAGTGGACAGCACGGTAGGGGAGCAGTACTTC	CATSRVDSTVGEQYF
TRBJ2-3	-	TRBV13	14	-	TGTGCCAGCAGCTTATCTAGACCAGCAGATACGCAGTATTTT	CASSLSRPADTQYF
TRBJ1-6	TRBD1	TRBV11-2	15	few	TGTGCCAGCAGCTTCAACAGGGGCTATAATTCACCCCTCCACTTT	CASSFNRGYNSPLHF
TRBJ1-1	TRBD1	TRBV11-2	15	-	TGTGCCAGCAGCCCGGCCGGGACAGGGAGTTCTGAAGCTTTCTTT	CASSPAGTGSSEAFF
TRBJ2-1	TRBD2	TRBV6-5	14	-	TGTGCCAGCACCCTAGCGGGGGCCTACAATGAGCAGTTCTTC	CASTLAGAYNEQFF
TRBJ2-7	-	TRBV7-2	15	-	TGTGCCAGCAGCTTAGTCGACGCGGGAATCCTCGAGCAGTACTTC	CASSLVDAGILEQYF
TRBJ1-2	-	TRBV27	15	few	TGTGCCAGCAGTCGGAACGGGGTCCAGAACTATGGCTACACCTTC	CASSRNGVQNYGYTF
TRBJ2-1	TRBD2	TRBV19	14	-	TGTGCCAGTACGACTAGCGGGGGGGCAAATGAGCAGTTCTTC	CASTTSGGANEQFF
TRBJ2-7	TRBD2	TRBV4-1	15	once	TGCGCCAGCAGCTCGTCGGGGGGTTGGTCCTACGAGCAGTACTTC	CASSSSGGWSYEQYF
TRBJ2-7	-	TRBV6-4	11	few	TGTGCCAGCAAGGATTGGGAGGAGCAGTACTTC	CASKDWEEQYF
TRBJ2-3	-	TRBV7-9	12	-	TGTGCCAGCAGCTTAGGCGCAGATACGCAGTATTTT	CASSLGADTQYF
TRBJ2-7	TRBD2	TRBV7-2	16	-	TGTGCCAGCAGCTTAGATCTAGCGGGGGGGAGAGGCGAGCAGTACTTC	CASSLDLAGGRGEQYF
TRBJ1-3	-	TRBV7-6	15	-	TGTGCCAGCAGCTCGACGGGGTCGGGTGGAAACACCATATATTTT	CASSSTGSGGNTIYF
TRBJ2-7	-	TRBV2	14	-	TGTGCCAGCGTTGAAGATTCTAGTAATAACGAGCAGTACTTC	CASVEDSSNNEQYF
TRBJ2-7	-	TRBV7-2	15	-	TGTGCCAGCAGCTTCGTGGGACTCACCTCCTACGAGCAGTACTTC	CASSFVGLTSYEQYF
TRBJ1-1	-	TRBV4-3	15	-	TGCGCCAGCAGCCCGACCGGGGGGTTGTACACTGAAGCTTTCTTT	CASSPTGGLYTEAFF
TRBJ1-4	TRBD1	TRBV5-5	15	-	TGTGCCAGCAGCAACCAGGGGGCAACTAATGAAAAACTGTTTTTT	CASSNQGATNEKLFF
TRBJ1-3	-	TRBV19	13	-	TGTGCCAGTACGGCAGGTACTGGAAACACCATATATTTT	CASTAGTGNTIYF
TRBJ1-5	-	TRBV27	13	few	TGTGCCAGCACCCCCAGGGTGGGTCAGCCCCAGCATTTT	CASTPRVGQPQHF
TRBJ2-2	TRBD2	TRBV9	17	once	TGTGCCAGCAGCGACAGTCTAGCGGGAGCGTCGACCGGGGAGCTGTTTTTT	CASSDSLAGASTGELFF
TRBJ2-5	-	TRBV5-1	13	few	TGCGCCAGCAGCTTGGTCGTCCAAGAGACCCAGTACTTC	CASSLVVQETQYF
TRBJ2-3	-	TRBV19	12	-	TGTGCCAGTAGGCAGGGCACAGATACGCAGTATTTT	CASRQGTDTQYF
TRBJ1-1	-	TRBV28	11	many	TGTGCCACCAGGGCGGCTCTAGGAGCTTTCTTT	CATRAALGAFF
TRBJ2-1	TRBD2	TRBV4-2	16	-	TGTGCCAGCAGCCAAGATCCTAGCGGGGGGATCAATGAGCAGTTCTTC	CASSQDPSGGINEQFF
TRBJ1-1	TRBD1	TRBV24-1	15	-	TGTGCCACCAGTGACGGACAGGGGGGGAACACTGAAGCTTTCTTT	CATSDGQGGNTEAFF
TRBJ1-1	-	TRBV19	15	-	TGTGCCAGTAGTATGGGGGCAGGCTTGAACACTGAAGCTTTCTTT	CASSMGAGLNTEAFF
TRBJ2-1	TRBD2	TRBV29-1	17	-	TGCAGCGCCCGGACTAGCGGATTCCCAGCGCCCCACAATGAGCAGTTCTTC	CSARTSGFPAPHNEQFF
TRBJ1-5	-	TRBV7-2	15	-	TGTGCCAGCAGCTTAGCGGGGGGTAGCAATCAGCCCCAGCATTTT	CASSLAGGSNQPQHF